Listed below are T cell receptor beta chains from one sample, sequenced in a study of T cell repertoires in cytomegalovirus infection. TCRdb analysed the reads with MiXCR anew, one entry per CDR3 protein. Among roughly 500,000 distinct CDR3 sequences listed, about 17% were seen once. The sequenced sample consisted of CD8+ T cells from PBMCs. These receptors came from a human donor in good health (CMV status not recorded). Some clones in this sample may be carry-over from other donors' samples. Each CDR3 is given without its conserved first and last residue. The order of the fields is CDR3 protein, V gene, J gene, D gene. D genes are given only for firm matches.

cdr3_aa: ASSLGRGGFTGELF
v_call: TRBV7-8
j_call: TRBJ2-2
d_call: TRBD2

cdr3_aa: ASSFRGRGTEAF
v_call: TRBV12-3/TRBV12-4
j_call: TRBJ1-1
d_call: -

cdr3_aa: ASSLGTESF
v_call: TRBV27
j_call: TRBJ1-1
d_call: -

cdr3_aa: ATKEGNEQF
v_call: TRBV24-1
j_call: TRBJ2-1
d_call: -

cdr3_aa: ASSYWGEGRRYNEQF
v_call: TRBV6-6
j_call: TRBJ2-1
d_call: TRBD2

cdr3_aa: ASSYSDRDNEQF
v_call: TRBV6-5
j_call: TRBJ2-1
d_call: -

cdr3_aa: ASTSGASYNEQF
v_call: TRBV27
j_call: TRBJ2-1
d_call: -

cdr3_aa: ASSVLPRPTDTQY
v_call: TRBV12-3/TRBV12-4
j_call: TRBJ2-3
d_call: -

cdr3_aa: ASSSPLVAHNEQF
v_call: TRBV7-8
j_call: TRBJ2-1
d_call: -

cdr3_aa: ASPLGGDLRNQPQH
v_call: TRBV23-1
j_call: TRBJ1-5
d_call: -

cdr3_aa: ASSGPRGQYYGYT
v_call: TRBV25-1
j_call: TRBJ1-2
d_call: -

cdr3_aa: ASETGSHEQY
v_call: TRBV27
j_call: TRBJ2-7
d_call: TRBD1

cdr3_aa: SARGTSRYEQY
v_call: TRBV20-1
j_call: TRBJ2-7
d_call: TRBD2

cdr3_aa: ASSSGPSDTQY
v_call: TRBV12-3/TRBV12-4
j_call: TRBJ2-3
d_call: -

cdr3_aa: ASSSPGLAGGGDTQY
v_call: TRBV7-8
j_call: TRBJ2-3
d_call: TRBD2

cdr3_aa: ASSPPAGGTYNEQF
v_call: TRBV14
j_call: TRBJ2-1
d_call: TRBD2

cdr3_aa: ASSDRDTEAF
v_call: TRBV7-9
j_call: TRBJ1-1
d_call: TRBD1

cdr3_aa: ASSSPAATNEKLF
v_call: TRBV5-5
j_call: TRBJ1-4
d_call: -

cdr3_aa: ASSASEQF
v_call: TRBV12-3/TRBV12-4
j_call: TRBJ2-1
d_call: -

cdr3_aa: ASSLRQGSETQY
v_call: TRBV28
j_call: TRBJ2-5
d_call: TRBD1

cdr3_aa: SAPRGQYSNQPQH
v_call: TRBV20-1
j_call: TRBJ1-5
d_call: -

cdr3_aa: ASSKRRDTSQETQY
v_call: TRBV5-1
j_call: TRBJ2-5
d_call: -

cdr3_aa: ASSAETGITEAF
v_call: TRBV27
j_call: TRBJ1-1
d_call: TRBD1

cdr3_aa: ASSLSGGTPYGYT
v_call: TRBV11-2
j_call: TRBJ1-2
d_call: -

cdr3_aa: ATSRSRGGGAYNEQF
v_call: TRBV15
j_call: TRBJ2-1
d_call: -